This is a list of T cell receptor beta chains from one sample in a study of blood T cell repertoires in COVID-19. Here immunoSEQ multiplex PCR was the method, and the copy in TCRdb shows in-frame clones only, minus some. The sample has 310,000 or so clones, about 88% seen once. The source material was peripheral blood. These receptors all stem from a woman under 40 with COVID-19, enrolled during active disease. CDR3s include the opening cysteine and the closing phenylalanine or tryptophan. Fields, in order: D gene, clone size, V gene, J gene, CDR3 protein, CDR3 DNA. The D gene is left open where the match is weak. For some rows the clone size is stated as once, few or many, or as a class when expanded; others skip it.

NA	NA	TRBV6-2/TRBV6-3	TRBJ2-7	CASSYPGVYEQYF	TGTGCCAGCAGTTACCCGGGAGTCTACGAGCAGTACTTC
TRBD1	few	TRBV9	TRBJ2-7	CASSVGQGASYEQYF	TGTGCCAGCAGCGTAGGTCAGGGGGCCTCCTACGAGCAGTACTTC
NA	NA	TRBV5-1	TRBJ2-1	CASSLAVGGLYNEQFF	TGCGCCAGCAGCTTGGCCGTGGGAGGATTGTACAATGAGCAGTTCTTC
NA	NA	TRBV10-3	TRBJ2-3	CAISESGQEKEYF	TGTGCCATCAGTGAGTCTGGACAAGAAAAGGAGTATTTT
TRBD2	NA	TRBV14	TRBJ2-7	CASSRLTSGAYEQYF	TGTGCCAGCAGCCGATTGACTAGCGGAGCCTACGAGCAGTACTTC
TRBD1	NA	TRBV20-1	TRBJ2-7	CSASPPGQAYEQYF	TGCAGTGCTAGTCCCCCGGGACAGGCCTACGAGCAGTACTTC
NA	once	TRBV24-1	TRBJ2-5	CATSEPLTGDQETQYF	TGTGCCACCAGTGAGCCCTTGACAGGCGACCAAGAGACCCAGTACTTC
TRBD2	few	TRBV5-7	TRBJ2-7	CASSCRGTSGSYEQYF	TGTGCCAGCAGCTGCCGAGGGACTAGCGGGAGCTACGAGCAGTACTTC
NA	NA	TRBV4-2	TRBJ2-2	CASSQERRGQSAGELFF	TGTGCCAGCAGCCAAGAGAGGAGGGGGCAGAGTGCCGGGGAGCTGTTTTTT
TRBD2	NA	TRBV24-1	TRBJ2-3	CATSDLQKAGGSGDTQYF	TGTGCCACCAGTGATTTGCAAAAAGCGGGAGGGTCGGGCGATACGCAGTATTTT
NA	NA	TRBV11-2	TRBJ2-7	CASSLGGSEQYF	TGTGCCAGCAGCTTGGGAGGTTCCGAGCAGTACTTC
NA	NA	TRBV14	TRBJ2-1	CASSSAVGYEQFF	TGTGCCAGCAGCTCTGCGGTCGGGTATGAGCAGTTCTTC
NA	NA	TRBV6-5	TRBJ1-1	CASSPGVYTEAFF	TGTGCCAGCAGTCCAGGGGTATACACTGAAGCTTTCTTT
NA	once	TRBV11-2	TRBJ1-1	CASSSFTEAFF	TGTGCCAGCAGCTCGTTCACTGAAGCTTTCTTT
TRBD2	once	TRBV18	TRBJ2-7	CASSPGLVGGGTSGRSEQYF	TGTGCCAGCTCACCAGGTCTTGTTGGCGGTGGGACTAGCGGGAGATCCGAGCAGTACTTC
NA	NA	TRBV11-2	TRBJ1-6	CASSPGGNYNSPLHF	TGTGCCAGCTCCCCTGGAGGGAATTATAATTCACCCCTCCACTTT
NA	NA	TRBV7-8	TRBJ2-2	CASSLRTDSRRGELFF	TGTGCCAGCAGCTTAAGAACGGACAGCCGGCGCGGGGAGCTGTTTTTT
TRBD1	NA	TRBV4-3	TRBJ1-5	CASSQESGGINQPQHF	TGCGCCAGCAGCCAAGAATCAGGGGGTATAAATCAGCCCCAGCATTTT
NA	NA	TRBV30	TRBJ1-4	CAWSGRGIYEKLFF	TGTGCCTGGAGTGGTCGAGGGATTTATGAAAAACTGTTTTTT